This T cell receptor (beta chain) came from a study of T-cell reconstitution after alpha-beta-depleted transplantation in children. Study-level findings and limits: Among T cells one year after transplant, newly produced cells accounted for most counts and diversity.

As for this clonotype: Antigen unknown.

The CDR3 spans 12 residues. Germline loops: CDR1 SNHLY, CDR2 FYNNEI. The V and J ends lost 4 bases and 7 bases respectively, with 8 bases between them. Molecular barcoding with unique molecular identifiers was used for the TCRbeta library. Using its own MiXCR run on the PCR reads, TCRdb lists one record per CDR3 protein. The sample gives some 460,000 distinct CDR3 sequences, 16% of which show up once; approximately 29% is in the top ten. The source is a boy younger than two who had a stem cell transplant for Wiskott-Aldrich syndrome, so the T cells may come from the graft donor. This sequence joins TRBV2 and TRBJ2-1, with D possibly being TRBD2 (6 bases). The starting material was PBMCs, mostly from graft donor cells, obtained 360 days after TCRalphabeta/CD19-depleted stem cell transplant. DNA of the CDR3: TGTGCCAGCAGTGTGGAGGGAAATGAGCAGTTCTTC. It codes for CASSVEGNEQFF.